This entry concerns a single T cell receptor (beta chain). Original methodology: Reference gene primer amplification gave nucleated cell count estimates. Some clones are missing from TCRdb's copy, which holds only in-frame ones; the method was immunoSEQ multiplex PCR. That table supplies the V and J calls and clone size; D and trimming were determined from the DNA. The table includes more than 95,000 clones, 84% detected once. The CDR3 consists of 13 residues. Germline assignment: CDR1 LNHDA and CDR2 SQIVND (reference sequence). Between the trimmed V and J ends, which lost 4 bases and 8 bases, there was a span of 13 bases. The data derive from a study of blood T cell repertoires in COVID-19. Study-wide context: Sites across the United States, Italy and Spain contributed samples from acute and convalescent COVID-19. T cells, B-cell-depleted T cells, or PBMCs supplied cDNA or gDNA.

The sample was peripheral blood. The rearrangement joins TRBV19 to TRBJ2-3; D perhaps matches TRBD2 (5 bases). This sequence was found in a man aged 60 to 69 with acute or convalescent COVID-19. CDR3 sequence (DNA): TGTGCCAGTAGTAATAGGGTTGAGGGTACGCAGTATTTT. Translation: CASSNRVEGTQYF.